This T cell receptor (beta chain) originates from a study of vaccination and CD4 T cells after COVID-19. Study-level information: The peptides that stimulated the cells were overlapping spike peptides from SARS-CoV-2, HCoV-NL63, HCoV-OC43 and HCoV-229E. Every culture used as a control got a CEFX pool, an HIV-1 Nef pool, or no peptide. Study-wide results and limits: Analysis covered relatively few convalescent patients and lacked any early post-infection timepoints. Spike mono-reactivity was shown by 304 of 307 vaccine-specific clones in convalescent patients.

J gave up 0 bases and V 5 bases, and 13 bases lay outside the gene matches. This CDR3 comprises 19 residues. Germline V gene data show CDR1 as MNHNS and CDR2 as SASEGT. An Oncomine TCR Beta short-read assay was used to sequence the DNA from cultured CD4+ T cells. MiXCR was run by TCRdb on the PCR reads, yielding one entry per CDR3 protein. Seen here are 11,000 to 15,000 distinct CDR3 sequences, about 50% observed once, and the top ten hold around 8.4%. Note on this clonotype: What it recognizes is unknown.

Treatment indicated: roughly 11-day PBMC culture with coronavirus spike peptide pools or control peptides (ViraFEST assay). The sequence was collected from a human donor who had recovered from COVID-19. The chain uses TRBV6-1 and TRBJ2-4; TRBD1 matches 10 bases. The sequences come from CD4+ T cells from blood, cultured in vitro, collected before SARS-CoV-2 vaccination. The CDR3 coding sequence is TGTGCCAGCAGTCAGATCGACAGGGGGCGGACCCTAGCCAAAAACATTCAGTACTTC. Translated, it gives CASSQIDRGRTLAKNIQYF.